This TCR beta chain was found in a study of T cell responses to AZD1222 COVID-19 vaccine. The study's findings and limits: Sampling that yielded the repertoires occurred only after the peak T cell response. Targets within unmutated variant regions were reportedly found for nearly half of spike-specific TCRs.

Using immunoSEQ multiplex PCR, the repertoire was profiled, and TCRdb retains in-frame clones only, with some absent. The data show 95,000 to 150,000 clones, roughly 89% seen once. CDR3 length equals 16 residues. V was pared by 1 base and J by 0 bases, with 11 bases between. Germline CDR1 SGDLS, CDR2 YYNGEE. On this clone itself: Its antigen is undetermined.

The chain has TRBV9 and TRBJ2-1; D remains ambiguous. The origin of this receptor is an adult in good health. Sequencing was performed on peripheral blood, taken on day 0 of MenACWY control vaccination. CDR3 bases: TGTGCCAGCAGCGTATTTGAGCGCCTCTCCTACAATGAGCAGTTCTTC. Its translation: CASSVFERLSYNEQFF.